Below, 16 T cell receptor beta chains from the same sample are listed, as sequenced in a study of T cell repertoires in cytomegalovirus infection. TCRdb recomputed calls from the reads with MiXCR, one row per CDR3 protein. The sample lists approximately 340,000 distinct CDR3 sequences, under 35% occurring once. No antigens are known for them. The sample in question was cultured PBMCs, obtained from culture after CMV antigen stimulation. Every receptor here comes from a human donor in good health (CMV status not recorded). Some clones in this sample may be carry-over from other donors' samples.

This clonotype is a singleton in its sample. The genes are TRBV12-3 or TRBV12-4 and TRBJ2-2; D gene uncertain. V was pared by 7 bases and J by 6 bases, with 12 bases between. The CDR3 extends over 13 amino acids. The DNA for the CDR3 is TGTGCCAGCACCACTACGGGCCCCGGGGAGCTGTTTTTT. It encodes CASTTTGPGELFF.

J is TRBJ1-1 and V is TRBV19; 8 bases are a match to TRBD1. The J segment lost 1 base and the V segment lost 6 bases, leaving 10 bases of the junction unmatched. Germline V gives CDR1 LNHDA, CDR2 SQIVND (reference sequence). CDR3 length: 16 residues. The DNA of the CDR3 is TGTGCCAGTAGCGGAAAGTACAGGGGGGCGAACACTGAAGCTTTCTTT. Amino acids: CASSGKYRGANTEAFF.

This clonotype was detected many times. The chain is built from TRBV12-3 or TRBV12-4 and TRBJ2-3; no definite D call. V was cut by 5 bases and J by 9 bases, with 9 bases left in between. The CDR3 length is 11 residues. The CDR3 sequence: CASSRAFTQYF. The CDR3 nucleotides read TGTGCCAGCAGTCGGGCCTTCACGCAGTATTTT.

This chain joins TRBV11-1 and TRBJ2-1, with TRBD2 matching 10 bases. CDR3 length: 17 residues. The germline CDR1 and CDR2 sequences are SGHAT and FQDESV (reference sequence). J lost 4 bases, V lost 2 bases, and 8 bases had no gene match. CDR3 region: CASSLISAGGQYNEQFF. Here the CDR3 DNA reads TGTGCCAGCAGCTTAATCTCAGCGGGAGGGCAGTACAATGAGCAGTTCTTC.

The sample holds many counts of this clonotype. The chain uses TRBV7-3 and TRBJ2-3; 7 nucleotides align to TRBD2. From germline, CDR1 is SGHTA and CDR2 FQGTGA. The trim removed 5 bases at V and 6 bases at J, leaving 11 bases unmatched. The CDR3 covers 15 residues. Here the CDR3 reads CASSLLDWGGDTQYF. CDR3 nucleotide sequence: TGTGCCAGCAGCCTTCTAGATTGGGGAGGGGATACGCAGTATTTT.

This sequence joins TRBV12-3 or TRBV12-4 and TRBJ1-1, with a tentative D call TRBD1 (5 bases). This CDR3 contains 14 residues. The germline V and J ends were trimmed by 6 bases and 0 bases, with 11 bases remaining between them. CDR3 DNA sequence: TGTGCCAGCAGCTCGGGACGGGTGAACACTGAAGCTTTCTTT. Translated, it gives CASSSGRVNTEAFF.

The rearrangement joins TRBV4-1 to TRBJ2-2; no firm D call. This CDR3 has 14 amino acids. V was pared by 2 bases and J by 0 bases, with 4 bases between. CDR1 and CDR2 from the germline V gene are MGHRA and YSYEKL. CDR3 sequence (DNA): TGCGCCAGCAGCCAACAGCCGAACACCGGGGAGCTGTTTTTT. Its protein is CASSQQPNTGELFF.

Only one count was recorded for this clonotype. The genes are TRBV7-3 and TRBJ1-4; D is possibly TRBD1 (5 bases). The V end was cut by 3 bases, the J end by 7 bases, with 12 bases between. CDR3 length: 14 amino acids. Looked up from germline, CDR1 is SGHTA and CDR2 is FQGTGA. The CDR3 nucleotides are TGTGCCAGCAGCTTGCAGGGAATGGGTGAAAAACTGTTTTTT. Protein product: CASSLQGMGEKLFF.

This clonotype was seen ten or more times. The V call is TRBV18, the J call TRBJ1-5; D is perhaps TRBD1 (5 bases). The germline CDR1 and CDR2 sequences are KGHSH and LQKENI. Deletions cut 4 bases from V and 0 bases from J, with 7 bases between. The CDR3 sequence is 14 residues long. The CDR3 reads CASSHDSSNQPQHF. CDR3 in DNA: TGTGCCAGCTCACACGACAGTAGCAATCAGCCCCAGCATTTT.

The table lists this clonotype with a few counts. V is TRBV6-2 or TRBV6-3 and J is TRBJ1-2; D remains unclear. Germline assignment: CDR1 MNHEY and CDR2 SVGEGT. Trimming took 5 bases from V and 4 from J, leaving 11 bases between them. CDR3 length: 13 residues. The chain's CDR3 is CASSRDVRYGYTF. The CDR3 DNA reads TGTGCCAGCAGTCGAGACGTCCGCTATGGCTACACCTTC.

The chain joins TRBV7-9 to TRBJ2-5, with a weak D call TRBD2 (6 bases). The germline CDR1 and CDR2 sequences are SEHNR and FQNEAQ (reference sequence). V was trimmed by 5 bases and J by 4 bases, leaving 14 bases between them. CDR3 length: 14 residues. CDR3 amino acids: CASSRRGGPETQYF. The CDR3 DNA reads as TGTGCCAGCAGCAGGCGAGGAGGGCCAGAGACCCAGTACTTC.

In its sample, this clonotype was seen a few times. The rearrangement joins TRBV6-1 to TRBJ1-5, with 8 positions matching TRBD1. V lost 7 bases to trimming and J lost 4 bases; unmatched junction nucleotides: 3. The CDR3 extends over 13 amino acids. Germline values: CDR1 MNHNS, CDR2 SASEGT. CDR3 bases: TGTGCCAGCACCCAGGGGGCAAATCAGCCCCAGCATTTT. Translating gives CASTQGANQPQHF.

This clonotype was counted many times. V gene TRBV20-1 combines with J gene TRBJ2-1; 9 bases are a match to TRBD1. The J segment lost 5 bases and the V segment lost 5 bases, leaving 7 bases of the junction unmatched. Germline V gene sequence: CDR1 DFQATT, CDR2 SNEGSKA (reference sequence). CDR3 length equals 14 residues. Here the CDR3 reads CSALPGQGNNEQFF. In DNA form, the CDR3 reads TGCAGTGCTCTCCCGGGACAGGGTAACAATGAGCAGTTCTTC.

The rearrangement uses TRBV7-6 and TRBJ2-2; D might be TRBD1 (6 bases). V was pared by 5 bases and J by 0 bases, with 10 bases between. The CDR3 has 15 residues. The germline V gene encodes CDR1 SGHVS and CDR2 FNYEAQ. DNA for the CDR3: TGTGCCAGCAGCCCTTGGACAGCGAACACCGGGGAGCTGTTTTTT. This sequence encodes CASSPWTANTGELFF.

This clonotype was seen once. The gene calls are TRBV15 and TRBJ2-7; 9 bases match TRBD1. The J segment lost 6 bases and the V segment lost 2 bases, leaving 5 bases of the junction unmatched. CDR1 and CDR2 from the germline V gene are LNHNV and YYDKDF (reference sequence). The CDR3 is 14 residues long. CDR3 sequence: CATSRSGQGGEQYF. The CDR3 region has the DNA TGTGCCACCAGCAGATCGGGACAGGGTGGCGAGCAGTACTTC.

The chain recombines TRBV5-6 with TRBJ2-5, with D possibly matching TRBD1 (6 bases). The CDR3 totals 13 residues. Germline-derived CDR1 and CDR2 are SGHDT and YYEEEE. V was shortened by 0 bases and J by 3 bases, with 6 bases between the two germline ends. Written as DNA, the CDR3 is TGTGCCAGCAGCTTGGGGGACAAAGAGACCCAGTACTTC. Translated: CASSLGDKETQYF.